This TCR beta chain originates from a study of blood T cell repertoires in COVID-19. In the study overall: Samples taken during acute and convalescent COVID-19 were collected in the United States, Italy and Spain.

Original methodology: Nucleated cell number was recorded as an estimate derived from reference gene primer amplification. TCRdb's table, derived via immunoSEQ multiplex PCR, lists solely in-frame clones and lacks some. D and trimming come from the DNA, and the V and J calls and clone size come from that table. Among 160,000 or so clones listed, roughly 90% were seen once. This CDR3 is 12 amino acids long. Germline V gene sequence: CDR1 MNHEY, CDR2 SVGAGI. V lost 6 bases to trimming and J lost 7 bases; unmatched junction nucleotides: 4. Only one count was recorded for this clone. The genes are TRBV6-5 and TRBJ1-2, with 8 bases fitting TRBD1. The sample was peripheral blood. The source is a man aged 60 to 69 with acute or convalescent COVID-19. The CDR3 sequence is CASSGQGSGYTF. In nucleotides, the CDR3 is TGTGCCAGCAGCGGACAGGGAAGTGGCTACACCTTC.